The next 21 T cell receptor beta chains were all read from a single sample in a study of blood T cell repertoires in COVID-19. Profiling relied on immunoSEQ multiplex PCR, and the TCRdb table lists in-frame clones only, not all of them. The data show more than 250,000 clones, with more than 90% seen just once and roughly 20% held by the top ten. The sample comprised PBMCs or T cells enriched from blood (not recorded which). Receptors originate from a woman aged 25 to 39 who had recovered from COVID-19.

This clone was seen just once. The chain recombines TRBV7-2 with TRBJ1-5, with a tentative D call TRBD1 (6 bases). This CDR3 is built from 14 residues. The germline CDR1 and CDR2 sequences are SGHTA and FQGNSA. V was pared by 1 base and J by 6 bases, with 10 bases between. CDR3 DNA sequence: TGTGCCAGCAGCTTAGGGGGAGGGGGTCAGCCCCAGCATTTT. Amino acids: CASSLGGGGQPQHF.

The chain employs TRBV13 and TRBJ2-2; perhaps TRBD2 as D (6 bases). The CDR3 covers 17 residues. Trimming removed 5 bases at V and 4 bases at J, with 20 bases between. Germline assignment: CDR1 PRHDT and CDR2 FYEKMQ (reference sequence). The CDR3 DNA reads as TGTGCCAGCAGCACCCGGAGATTGTCGGGAGTCACCGGGGAGCTGTTTTTT. Its translation is CASSTRRLSGVTGELFF. Together with reference TRBV13 and TRBJ2-2, the CDR3 gives the full variable domain: AAGVIQSPRHLIKEKRETATLKCYPIPRHDTVYWYQQGPGQDPQFLISFYEKMQSDKGSIPDRFSAQQFSDYHSELNMSSLELGDSALYFCASSTRRLSGVTGELFFGEGSRLTVL.

The chain links TRBV18 to TRBJ2-7; TRBD1 matches 10 bases. Germline loops: CDR1 KGHSH, CDR2 LQKENI. The trim removed 3 bases at V and 6 bases at J, leaving 8 bases unmatched. The CDR3 covers 15 residues. In DNA form, the CDR3 reads TGTGCCAGCTCACCCCCTGGGACAGGGGCGGTCGAGCAGTACTTC. Translated, it gives CASSPPGTGAVEQYF.

The V call is TRBV19, the J call TRBJ1-4; 8 bases fit TRBD1. The length of the CDR3 is 16 residues. Losses at the gene ends were 5 bases for V and 9 bases for J; bases not matched to a gene: 14. The V gene's germline CDR1 is LNHDA and CDR2 SQIVND (reference sequence). CDR3 sequence (DNA): TGTGCCAGTAGTCAACTAGGAGACAGGGGAGGTAAAAAACTGTTTTTT. As protein: CASSQLGDRGGKKLFF.

The rearrangement joins TRBV11-2 to TRBJ2-3; no clear D gene. The germline CDR1 and CDR2 sequences are SGHAT and FQNNGV. Trimming cost V 2 bases and J 1 base, with 7 bases left between them. The CDR3 has 14 amino acids. The CDR3 nucleotides are TGTGCCAGCAGCTTATCCCGGGGCACAGATACGCAGTATTTT. Translated, it gives CASSLSRGTDTQYF.

Only one count was recorded for this clone. This chain uses TRBV27 with TRBJ2-3, with a tentative D call TRBD2 (5 bases). Germline V lookup: CDR1 MNHEY, CDR2 SMNVEV (reference sequence). The CDR3 sequence is 14 residues long. Deletions cut 4 bases from V and 2 bases from J, with 10 bases between. This chain's CDR3 is CASSWGDYTDTQYF. The CDR3 DNA reads TGTGCCAGCAGTTGGGGAGACTACACAGATACGCAGTATTTT.

The rearrangement joins TRBV18 to TRBJ2-5, with unresolved D. The CDR3 length is 13 residues. Germline V gene sequence: CDR1 KGHSH, CDR2 LQKENI. With 2 bases removed from V and 5 bases from J, the gap between germline ends came to 9 bases. CDR3 residues: CASSPWSGETQYF. The CDR3 DNA reads as TGTGCCAGCTCACCATGGTCTGGCGAGACCCAGTACTTC.

The table lists this clone with a count of one. The rearrangement uses TRBV30 and TRBJ1-1; 7 bases fit TRBD1. Germline V lookup: CDR1 GTSNPN, CDR2 SVGIG (reference sequence). V lost 5 bases, J lost 1 base, and 10 bases stayed unmatched. The CDR3 is made up of 15 amino acids. The CDR3 sequence is CAWGRIRTGNTEAFF. CDR3 coding DNA: TGTGCCTGGGGCCGGATTAGGACAGGGAACACTGAAGCTTTCTTT. Variable domain in full (rest from reference TRBV30 and TRBJ1-1): SQTIHQWPATLVQPVGSPLSLECTVEGTSNPNLYWYRQAAGRGLQLLFYSVGIGQISSEVPQNLSASRPQDRQFILSSKKLLLSDSGFYLCAWGRIRTGNTEAFFGQGTRLTVV.

The chain recombines TRBV3-1 (or the pseudogene TRBV3-2) with TRBJ2-2; 11 nucleotides line up with TRBD1. CDR3 length equals 16 residues. CDR1 and CDR2 (germline): LGHDT, YNNKEL (reference sequence). V lost 9 bases, J lost 7 bases, and 13 bases stayed unmatched. The DNA for the CDR3 is TGTGCCAGGAGGGGCCCGGACAGGGGGCTAGGCGGGGAGCTGTTTTTT. This encodes CARRGPDRGLGGELFF.

V gene TRBV4-2 combines with J gene TRBJ2-3, with 8 bases matching TRBD2. CDR3 length: 17 amino acids. The V gene end was trimmed by 0 bases and the J gene end by 3 bases; junction bases not matched to a gene: 8. Germline-derived CDR1 and CDR2 are LGHNA and YNFKEQ. The CDR3 sequence is CASSQDRGGGPTDTQYF. The CDR3, as DNA: TGTGCCAGCAGCCAAGATCGCGGCGGGGGGCCTACAGATACGCAGTATTTT.

J is TRBJ1-1 and V is TRBV27; D gene uncertain. Germline assignment: CDR1 MNHEY and CDR2 SMNVEV (reference sequence). The V gene lost 1 base and the J gene lost 1 base, with 7 bases spanning the gap. This CDR3 spans 14 amino acids. CDR3 region: CASSLFAGNTEAFF. Here the CDR3 DNA reads TGTGCCAGCAGTTTATTCGCCGGGAACACTGAAGCTTTCTTT.

The chain has TRBV5-1 and TRBJ2-7; the D is unclear. Germline CDR1 and CDR2: SGHRS and YFSETQ. Trimming left V 0 bases short and J 5 bases short, with 12 bases between. The CDR3 runs 14 residues. The CDR3 bases are TGCGCCAGCAGCTTGGCTTCAGCGTTGCACGAGCAGTACTTC. Its protein product is CASSLASALHEQYF.

The chain employs TRBV19 and TRBJ1-1, with 8 bases lining up with TRBD1. Trimming cost V 1 base and J 3 bases; bases outside gene matches: 7. Germline V gene data show CDR1 as LNHDA and CDR2 as SQIVND (reference sequence). The CDR3 has 16 amino acids. For the CDR3, the DNA is TGTGCCAGTAGTATAGGGTCGCGACAGGGGTACACTGAAGCTTTCTTT. Translating it yields CASSIGSRQGYTEAFF.

This chain links TRBV19 with TRBJ2-2; 8 nucleotides match TRBD2. J gave up 11 bases and V 7 bases, and 15 bases lay outside the gene matches. Germline assignment: CDR1 LNHDA and CDR2 SQIVND (reference sequence). The CDR3 has 15 residues. CDR3 sequence reads: CASTQRGPTLAELFF. In DNA form, the CDR3 reads TGTGCCAGTACTCAGCGGGGGCCCACTCTGGCTGAGCTGTTTTTT. Full variable domain (rest looked up from reference TRBV19 and TRBJ2-2): DGGITQSPKYLFRKEGQNVTLSCEQNLNHDAMYWYRQDPGQGLRLIYYSQIVNDFQKGDIAEGYSVSREKKESFPLTVTSAQKNPTAFYLCASTQRGPTLAELFFGEGSRLTVL.

The rearrangement uses TRBV4-3 and TRBJ2-6; the D gene is possibly TRBD1 (6 bases). CDR1 is LGHNA, CDR2 YSLEER, per germline. CDR3 size: 19 residues. Trimming removed 0 bases at V and 1 base at J, with 16 bases between. CDR3 amino acids: CASSQDEQGKRSGANVLTF. The CDR3 DNA sequence: TGCGCCAGCAGCCAAGACGAACAGGGAAAACGGTCTGGGGCCAACGTCCTGACTTTC.

The V gene is TRBV9, the J gene TRBJ2-1, with TRBD1 matching over 9 bases. The germline V gene has CDR1 SGDLS and CDR2 YYNGEE. The CDR3 extends over 15 amino acids. V gave up 0 bases and J gave up 9 bases; unmatched junction bases: 7. The CDR3 region is CASSVGDRALGEQFF. CDR3 DNA: TGTGCCAGCAGCGTAGGGGACAGGGCCTTGGGTGAGCAGTTCTTC.

The chain uses TRBV9 and TRBJ2-2; tentatively, D is TRBD2 (6 bases). The CDR3 spans 14 residues. With 0 bases removed from V and 7 bases from J, the gap between germline ends came to 10 bases. Germline V gene data show CDR1 as SGDLS and CDR2 as YYNGEE. CDR3 nucleotides: TGTGCCAGCAGCGTAGCTAGCGATTACGGGGAGCTGTTTTTT. Translation: CASSVASDYGELFF.

The rearrangement links TRBV7-3 to TRBJ2-1; 14 nucleotides line up with TRBD2. The J segment lost 8 bases and the V segment lost 4 bases, leaving 13 bases of the junction unmatched. The CDR3 totals 18 residues. From germline, CDR1 is SGHTA and CDR2 FQGTGA. The DNA for the CDR3 is TGTGCCAGCAGCTCCAAACCGGGACTAGCGGGAGCTATGGATGAGCAGTTCTTC. It specifies CASSSKPGLAGAMDEQFF.

This chain links TRBV6-5 with TRBJ1-1; no firm D call. Germline lookup yields CDR1 MNHEY and CDR2 SVGAGI. This CDR3 contains 15 residues. Trimming took off 2 bases at V and 1 base at J, with 11 bases between the two ends. CDR3 sequence (DNA): TGTGCCAGCAGTTACAAAACACGAGGGAACACTGAAGCTTTCTTT. It translates to CASSYKTRGNTEAFF.

This clone came up a few times. The rearrangement joins TRBV27 to TRBJ1-5; the D gene is possibly TRBD1 (6 bases). With 5 bases removed from V and 6 bases from J, the gap between germline ends came to 14 bases. This CDR3 region has 14 residues. Germline V gene sequence: CDR1 MNHEY, CDR2 SMNVEV (reference sequence). The CDR3 protein is CASSAQGSGQPQHF. The CDR3 nucleotides are TGTGCCAGCAGTGCACAGGGTTCGGGTCAGCCCCAGCATTTT.

The chain carries TRBV28 and TRBJ1-5; 9 positions agree with TRBD1. V was clipped by 6 bases and J by 7 bases; unmatched bases: 13. This CDR3 has 16 amino acids. Germline values: CDR1 MDHEN, CDR2 SYDVKM. The CDR3 sequence: CASRGRNTGGRQPQHF. The CDR3 bases are TGTGCCAGCAGGGGACGAAATACAGGGGGCAGGCAGCCCCAGCATTTT. Variable domain in full (rest from reference TRBV28 and TRBJ1-5): DVKVTQSSRYLVKRTGEKVFLECVQDMDHENMFWYRQDPGLGLRLIYFSYDVKMKEKGDIPEGYSVSREKKERFSLILESASTNQTSMYLCASRGRNTGGRQPQHFGDGTRLSIL.